This TCR beta chain was profiled in a study of T cell responses to AZD1222 COVID-19 vaccine. Overall study findings and caveats: It was only after the peak T cell response that any repertoires were sampled.

This clone was detected a few times. As yet, its antigen is unknown. Assay: immunoSEQ multiplex PCR; the TCRdb copy retains only in-frame clones and omits some. In the table there are roughly 150,000 clones, around 89% of which are singletons. The clonotype originates from an adult who received the AZD1222 COVID-19 vaccine. The sequences come from peripheral blood, collected 28 days after the second AZD1222 dose.

CDR3 loop: CASSGGPAGSVSGYTF. Here the CDR3 DNA reads TGCGCCAGCAGTGGGGGGCCCGCAGGGTCAGTAAGCGGCTACACCTTC. This chain joins TRBV10-2 and TRBJ1-2, with D tentatively TRBD1 (6 bases). The V gene lost 4 bases and the J gene lost 8 bases, with 23 bases spanning the gap. Germline V gene data show CDR1 as WSHSY and CDR2 as SAAADI. The CDR3 loop spans 16 amino acids.